These T cell receptor beta chains were read from a single sample in a study of T cells in Graves' hyperthyroidism and ophthalmopathy. Via MiXCR, TCRdb re-called the multiplex PCR reads, giving one row per CDR3 protein. The sample holds some 740,000 distinct CDR3 sequences, around 15% seen once. Sequenced material: blood. Receptors were obtained from a woman aged 18-29 years with Graves' hyperthyroidism. CDR3s include the opening cysteine and the closing phenylalanine or tryptophan. The order of the fields is V gene, clone size, D gene, J gene, CDR3 length, CDR3 DNA, CDR3 protein. D genes are given only for firm matches. The listing skips clone size in some rows; elsewhere it reads once, few, many or a size class.

TRBV2	few	TRBD1	TRBJ2-2	14	TGTGCCAGCAGTCGGACAGGGTTTGACGGGGAGCTGTTTTTT	CASSRTGFDGELFF
TRBV18	many	TRBD1	TRBJ2-1	15	TGTGCCAGCTCACCATTACAGGGGGCAGACAATGAGCAGTTCTTC	CASSPLQGADNEQFF
TRBV20-1	many	-	TRBJ2-3	14	TGCAGTGCTAGGGCGACACCTAGCACAGATACGCAGTATTTT	CSARATPSTDTQYF
TRBV10-3	-	-	TRBJ2-7	13	TGTGCCATCAGTGGAGGGGCGATCTACGAGCAGTACTTC	CAISGGAIYEQYF
TRBV3-1	once	TRBD2	TRBJ2-1	14	TGTGCCAGCAGCCTGGGACTAGCTTACCTAGAGCAGTTCTTC	CASSLGLAYLEQFF
TRBV7-3	many	-	TRBJ2-1	16	TGTGCCAGCACCCCCTCAGGACCTCTCTCCTACAATGAGCAGTTCTTC	CASTPSGPLSYNEQFF
TRBV12-3/TRBV12-4	few	-	TRBJ2-1	13	TGTGCCAGCAGTTTAAGGGTGGGAAGCGGGCGGTTCTTC	CASSLRVGSGRFF
TRBV13	many	-	TRBJ1-1	15	TGTGCCAGCAGCCCATACAGGGCAGTTGGGACTGAAGCTTTCTTT	CASSPYRAVGTEAFF
TRBV5-5	-	-	TRBJ1-5	16	TGTGCCAGCAGCCAGCTCTCCGACAGGTGCAATCAGCCCCAGCATTTT	CASSQLSDRCNQPQHF
TRBV5-1	many	TRBD1	TRBJ1-1	16	TGCGCCAGCAAGACGAAGGACAGGGGGAGGAACACTGAAGCTTTCTTT	CASKTKDRGRNTEAFF
TRBV5-1	many	TRBD1	TRBJ2-7	17	TGCGCCAGCAGCTTGGACCGGGACAGGGCGACCTCCTACGAGCAGTACTTC	CASSLDRDRATSYEQYF
TRBV24-1	-	-	TRBJ2-2	15	TGTGCCACCAGTGATTCCCAGGGGTGGACCGGGGAGCTGTTTTTT	CATSDSQGWTGELFF
TRBV15	-	TRBD2	TRBJ2-4	17	TGTGCCACCAGCAGAGAAGGACTAGCAGATACAAAAAACATTCAGTACTTC	CATSREGLADTKNIQYF
TRBV11-2	many	TRBD1	TRBJ2-3	16	TGTGCCAGCAGCTATTGGGGGACAGGGCCAACAGATACGCAGTATTTT	CASSYWGTGPTDTQYF
TRBV20-1	-	TRBD2	TRBJ2-1	14	TGCAGTGCAATCCCGGGACTAGCGGGAGCTGAGCAGTTCTTC	CSAIPGLAGAEQFF
TRBV19	-	-	TRBJ1-3	14	TGTGCCAGTCGAGAGGGGATGAGAAGAAACACCATATATTTT	CASREGMRRNTIYF
TRBV3-1	many	TRBD1	TRBJ2-7	16	TGTGCCAGCAGCCATCAGGGGGACAGCGCTACCTACGAGCAGTACTTC	CASSHQGDSATYEQYF
TRBV7-9	few	TRBD1	TRBJ2-2	16	TGTGCCAGCAGCTTCGGGACAGGACGGAACACCGGGGAGCTGTTTTTT	CASSFGTGRNTGELFF
TRBV18	-	TRBD1	TRBJ1-2	16	TGTGCCAGCTCATCCGGGACAGGGGCTGTTAACTATGGCTACACCTTC	CASSSGTGAVNYGYTF
TRBV9	-	TRBD2	TRBJ2-1	16	TGTGCCAGCAGCCCCCTCGGAGCGGGAGGAGGGGATGAGCAGTTCTTC	CASSPLGAGGGDEQFF
TRBV7-3	-	TRBD2	TRBJ2-5	15	TGTGCCAGCAGCGCTGGGGGGGAGCAACAAGAGACCCAGTACTTC	CASSAGGEQQETQYF
TRBV7-2	many	TRBD1	TRBJ1-1	14	TGTGCCAGCAGCCGCAGGGGGCAGGACACTGAAGCTTTCTTT	CASSRRGQDTEAFF
TRBV11-2	many	TRBD1	TRBJ2-7	16	TGTGCCAGCAGCTCATTCGCCGGACAGGGGACCCACGAGCAGTACTTC	CASSSFAGQGTHEQYF
TRBV4-3	-	-	TRBJ2-3	16	TGCGCCAGCAGCCAAGATTGGGGGCTCGGGGCAGATACGCAGTATTTT	CASSQDWGLGADTQYF
TRBV29-1	-	TRBD1	TRBJ1-2	13	TGCAGCGTCCGCCCGGACAGGGGACATGGCTACACCTTC	CSVRPDRGHGYTF